This T cell receptor beta chain was recorded in a study of cytomegalovirus exposure and HLA in healthy donors. Comments on this clone: Its antigen is not identified.

CDR3 length equals 14 residues. V dropped 11 bases and J dropped 2; count of bases not matched to a gene: 10. The germline gives CDR1 MNHNS, CDR2 SASEGT. Study conclusions and caveats: DRB1 showed the most TCR associations and HLA-C the fewest in a later analysis, as rates varied by HLA locus. The likely origin of a cluster of highly shared sequence variants was a sequencing artifact. Clonal expansion was found to be greater in HLA-associated TCR beta chains than in equally common others in a later analysis.

PCR employed 60 Vbeta and 13 Jbeta primers. Profiled with immunoSEQ multiplex PCR; TCRdb holds only in-frame clones, not every one. The data contain some 180,000 clones, about four fifths of them singletons. The chain employs TRBV6-1 and TRBJ2-7, with TRBD2 identical over 9 bases. The sequence was collected from a woman aged 25 to 39 in good health and CMV-seronegative. The sample was PBMCs. Here the CDR3 reads CAHNMAGGAYEQYF. The CDR3 DNA is TGTGCCCACAACATGGCGGGGGGGGCCTACGAGCAGTACTTC.